Below are 16 T cell receptor beta chains sequenced from a single sample in a study of shared clonotypes between healthy human individuals. Here immunoSEQ multiplex PCR was the method, and the copy in TCRdb shows in-frame clones only, minus some. The sample lists about 730,000 clones; 72% were seen once. The sequencing sample was made of memory CD4+ T cells sorted from blood. Subset defined: CD45RA-negative fraction. The receptors here all came from a woman in her 30s in good health.

This clone occurred once. This rearrangement joins TRBV10-3 to TRBJ1-1, with D tentatively TRBD1 (5 bases). Trimming cost V 4 bases and J 10 bases, with 19 bases left between them. Germline assignment: CDR1 ENHRY and CDR2 SYGVKD. This CDR3 is built from 14 residues. CDR3 DNA sequence: TGTGCCATCAGTGCTCGGGACCGAATCGAGGGAGCTTTCTTT. Amino acid sequence: CAISARDRIEGAFF.

The J gene is TRBJ2-7, the V gene TRBV5-1, with 10 bases that match TRBD2. CDR1 is SGHRS and CDR2 is YFSETQ in the germline V gene. The V gene end was trimmed by 4 bases and the J gene end by 2 bases; junction bases not matched to a gene: 9. This CDR3 comprises 16 residues. Written as DNA, the CDR3 is TGCGCCAGCAGCGCCCTTACTAGCGGGGCCACCTACGAGCAGTACTTC. Translating gives CASSALTSGATYEQYF.

The gene calls are TRBV27 and TRBJ1-4, with D possibly TRBD1 on 6 matching bases. This CDR3 has 15 residues. The germline V gene encodes CDR1 MNHEY and CDR2 SMNVEV (reference sequence). V shed 5 bases and J shed 5 bases, with 15 bases lying between them. In DNA form, the CDR3 reads TGTGCCAGCAGTCCGGTTTGGGGGGGCAATGAAAAACTGTTTTTT. Its protein is CASSPVWGGNEKLFF. Together with reference TRBV27 and TRBJ1-4, the CDR3 gives the full variable domain: EAQVTQNPRYLITVTGKKLTVTCSQNMNHEYMSWYRQDPGLGLRQIYYSMNVEVTDKGDVPEGYKVSRKEKRNFPLILESPSPNQTSLYFCASSPVWGGNEKLFFGSGTQLSVL.

This clone was seen a handful of times. This chain joins TRBV2 and TRBJ2-7; D is ambiguous. The CDR3 is 15 amino acids. Trimming took 3 bases from V and 4 from J, leaving 16 bases between them. Germline values: CDR1 SNHLY, CDR2 FYNNEI. CDR3 in amino acids: CASSDSSARVYEQYF. CDR3 coding DNA: TGTGCCAGCAGTGACTCAAGCGCCCGGGTATACGAGCAGTACTTC.

The J gene is TRBJ2-1, the V gene TRBV4-1, with 15 bases aligning to TRBD2. V dropped 7 bases and J dropped 9; count of bases not matched to a gene: 16. The length of the CDR3 is 18 residues. Germline CDR1 and CDR2: MGHRA and YSYEKL. The CDR3 DNA sequence: TGCGCCAGCAAATTAAACCCCTCCGGACTAGCGGGAGGGAGTGAGCAGTTCTTC. Translation gives CASKLNPSGLAGGSEQFF.

The J gene is TRBJ2-3, the V gene TRBV4-2; the D is unclear. This CDR3 spans 12 amino acids. Germline lookup yields CDR1 LGHNA and CDR2 YNFKEQ. V was cut by 5 bases and J by 3 bases, with 6 bases left in between. The CDR3 protein is CASSLATDTQYF. The CDR3 nucleotides are TGTGCCAGCAGCTTGGCAACAGATACGCAGTATTTT.

This rearrangement joins TRBV7-2 to TRBJ2-4; TRBD2 aligns across 7 bases. The V gene end was trimmed by 6 bases and the J gene end by 8 bases; junction bases not matched to a gene: 13. This CDR3 contains 15 residues. Germline loops: CDR1 SGHTA, CDR2 FQGNSA. The CDR3 bases are TGTGCCAGCAGTCCCCCGGGCTTTGGGGGGGACATTCAGTACTTC. This translates into CASSPPGFGGDIQYF. Full variable domain (outside the CDR3, taken from reference TRBV7-2 and TRBJ2-4): GAGVSQSPSNKVTEKGKDVELRCDPISGHTALYWYRQSLGQGLEFLIYFQGNSAPDKSGLPSDRFSAERTGGSVSTLTIQRTQQEDSAVYLCASSPPGFGGDIQYFGAGTRLSVL.

J is TRBJ1-2 and V is TRBV29-1, with no clear D. V lost 3 bases, J lost 6 bases, and 5 bases lay in between. Germline V gene data show CDR1 as SQVTM and CDR2 as ANQGSEA. This CDR3 region has 10 residues. CDR3 nucleotide sequence: TGCAGCGTTGACCTGGATGGCTACACCTTC. It translates to CSVDLDGYTF.

As for this clone: In the same sample, other DNA sequences code for this CDR3. The chain uses TRBV5-1 and TRBJ1-1, with D hard to call. With 1 base removed from V and 0 bases from J, the gap between germline ends came to 7 bases. The CDR3 loop spans 14 amino acids. Germline CDR1 reads SGHRS; CDR2 reads YFSETQ. The CDR3 reads CASSLNSLNTEAFF. Written as DNA, the CDR3 is TGCGCCAGCAGCTTGAACAGCTTGAACACTGAAGCTTTCTTT.

The J gene is TRBJ2-2, the V gene TRBV5-4; possibly TRBD1 or TRBD2 for D (5 bases each). Germline assignment: CDR1 SGHNT and CDR2 YYREEE (reference sequence). The CDR3 sequence is 16 residues long. Trimming took 3 bases from V and 2 from J, leaving 14 bases between them. The CDR3 bases are TGTGCCAGCAGCTCCACCCCCGGGGCAAACACCGGGGAGCTGTTTTTT. Protein product: CASSSTPGANTGELFF.

This clone was detected once. The chain is built from TRBV29-1 and TRBJ2-1, with 11 bases aligning to TRBD2. V dropped 6 bases and J dropped 16; count of bases not matched to a gene: 8. The CDR3 extends over 11 amino acids. Germline-derived CDR1 and CDR2 are SQVTM and ANQGSEA. This CDR3 is CSVMGLAVIFF. DNA of the CDR3: TGCAGCGTAATGGGACTAGCGGTAATCTTCTTC.

V usage is TRBV7-3 and J usage is TRBJ2-3; no firm D call. V was trimmed by 11 bases and J by 10 bases, leaving 10 bases between them. Germline V CDR1 and CDR2: SGHTA, FQGTGA. The CDR3 spans 9 residues. CDR3 sequence (DNA): TGTGCCTGCTCCTCGCCGCAGTATTTT. The encoded protein is CACSSPQYF.

The chain combines TRBV5-1 with TRBJ2-1, with 7 positions matching TRBD2. The CDR3 loop spans 13 amino acids. V shed 5 bases, J shed 4 bases, and the junction held 3 bases outside the gene matches. The germline V gene has CDR1 SGHRS and CDR2 YFSETQ. The CDR3: CASRWGGYNEQFF. The CDR3 DNA reads TGCGCCAGCAGGTGGGGGGGTTACAATGAGCAGTTCTTC.

The gene calls are TRBV2 and TRBJ1-1; perhaps TRBD1 as D (5 bases). Germline V gives CDR1 SNHLY, CDR2 FYNNEI. The CDR3 has 14 amino acids. The germline V and J ends were trimmed by 5 bases and 0 bases, with 10 bases remaining between them. The CDR3 DNA reads TGTGCCAGCAGTCCACAGGCCATGAACACTGAAGCTTTCTTT. This gives the protein CASSPQAMNTEAFF.

The rearrangement uses TRBV11-2 and TRBJ2-1; TRBD2 aligns across 12 bases. V lost 6 bases and J lost 2; bases outside the gene matches: 5. CDR3 length equals 16 residues. Germline CDR1 SGHAT, CDR2 FQNNGV. The CDR3 region is CASRKLAGGTYNEQFF. CDR3 DNA: TGTGCCAGCAGAAAACTAGCGGGAGGAACCTACAATGAGCAGTTCTTC.

V usage is TRBV21-1 and J usage is TRBJ2-7; the table's D call, TRBD2, has no DNA check behind it. TRBV21-1 constitutes a pseudogene. There are 16 residues in the CDR3. The CDR3 nucleotides are TGTGCCAGCAGCAACCCCCCCGGGAAAGGAATCTACGAGCAGTACTTC. This codes for CASSNPPGKGIYEQYF.